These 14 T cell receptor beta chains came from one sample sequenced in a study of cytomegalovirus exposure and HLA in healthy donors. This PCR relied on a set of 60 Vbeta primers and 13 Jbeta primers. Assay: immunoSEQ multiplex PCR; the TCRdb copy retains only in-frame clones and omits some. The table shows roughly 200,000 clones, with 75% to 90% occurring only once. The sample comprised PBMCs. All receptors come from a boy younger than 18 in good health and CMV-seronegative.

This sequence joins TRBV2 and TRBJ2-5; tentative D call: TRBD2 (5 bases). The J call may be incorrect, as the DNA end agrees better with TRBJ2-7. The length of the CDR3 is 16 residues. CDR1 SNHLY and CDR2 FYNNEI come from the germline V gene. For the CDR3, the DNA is TGTGCCAGCAGTGAAAGTCGTAGCGCAGCCTCCTACGAGCAGTACTTC. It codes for CASSESRSAASYEQYF.

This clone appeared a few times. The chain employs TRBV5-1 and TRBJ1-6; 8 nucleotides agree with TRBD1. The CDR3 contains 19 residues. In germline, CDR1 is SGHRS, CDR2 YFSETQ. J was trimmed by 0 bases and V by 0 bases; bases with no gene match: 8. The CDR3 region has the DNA TGCGCCAGCAGCTTGGGGGGACAGGCAACAAGCTCCTATAATTCACCCCTCCACTTT. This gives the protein CASSLGGQATSSYNSPLHF.

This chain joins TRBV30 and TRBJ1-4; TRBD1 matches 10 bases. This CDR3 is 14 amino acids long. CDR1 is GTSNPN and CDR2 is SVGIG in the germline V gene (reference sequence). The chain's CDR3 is CGSGRGTGDEKLFF. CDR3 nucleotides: TGTGGGTCCGGGCGAGGGACAGGGGATGAAAAACTGTTTTTT.

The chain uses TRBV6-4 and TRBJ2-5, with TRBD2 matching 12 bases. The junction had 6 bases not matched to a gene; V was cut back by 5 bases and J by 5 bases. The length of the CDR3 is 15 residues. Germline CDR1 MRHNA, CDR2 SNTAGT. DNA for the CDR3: TGTGCCAGCAGTTCTAGCGGGGGGGCCGCGGAGACCCAGTACTTC. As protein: CASSSSGGAAETQYF.

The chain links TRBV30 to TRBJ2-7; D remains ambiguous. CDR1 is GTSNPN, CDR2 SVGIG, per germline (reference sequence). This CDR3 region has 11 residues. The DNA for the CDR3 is TGTGCTGGCCGACTCTCCTACGAGCAGTACTTC. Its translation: CAGRLSYEQYF.

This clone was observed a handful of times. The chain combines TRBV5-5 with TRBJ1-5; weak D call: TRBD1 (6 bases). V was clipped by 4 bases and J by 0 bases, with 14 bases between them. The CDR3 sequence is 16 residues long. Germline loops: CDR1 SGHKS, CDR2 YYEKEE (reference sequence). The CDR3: CASSPPPGDSNQPQHF. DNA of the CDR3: TGTGCCAGCAGCCCCCCCCCAGGGGATAGCAATCAGCCCCAGCATTTT.

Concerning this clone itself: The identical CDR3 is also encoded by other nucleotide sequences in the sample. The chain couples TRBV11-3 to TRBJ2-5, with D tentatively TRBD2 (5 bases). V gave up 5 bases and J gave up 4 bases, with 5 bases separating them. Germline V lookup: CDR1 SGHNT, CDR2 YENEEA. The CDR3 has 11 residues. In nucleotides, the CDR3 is TGTGCCAGCAGCCGGGGAGAGACCCAGTACTTC. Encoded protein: CASSRGETQYF.

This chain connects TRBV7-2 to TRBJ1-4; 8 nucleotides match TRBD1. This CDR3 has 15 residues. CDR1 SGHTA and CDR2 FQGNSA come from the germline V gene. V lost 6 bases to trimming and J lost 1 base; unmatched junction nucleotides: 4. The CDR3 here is CASRDTGGTNEKLFF. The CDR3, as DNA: TGTGCCAGCAGGGATACAGGGGGAACTAATGAAAAACTGTTTTTT.

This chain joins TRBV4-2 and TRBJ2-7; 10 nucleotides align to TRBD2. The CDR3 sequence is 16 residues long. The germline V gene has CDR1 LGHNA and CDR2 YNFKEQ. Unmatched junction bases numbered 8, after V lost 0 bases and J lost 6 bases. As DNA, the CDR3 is TGTGCCAGCAGCCAAGATTCCCTAGCGGGAGACGGCGAGCAGTACTTC. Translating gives CASSQDSLAGDGEQYF.

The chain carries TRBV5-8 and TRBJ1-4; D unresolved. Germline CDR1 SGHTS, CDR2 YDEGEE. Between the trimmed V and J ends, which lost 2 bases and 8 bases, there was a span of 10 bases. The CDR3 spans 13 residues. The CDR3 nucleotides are TGTGCCAGCAGCTTTCGGGGTGGCGAAAAACTGTTTTTT. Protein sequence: CASSFRGGEKLFF.

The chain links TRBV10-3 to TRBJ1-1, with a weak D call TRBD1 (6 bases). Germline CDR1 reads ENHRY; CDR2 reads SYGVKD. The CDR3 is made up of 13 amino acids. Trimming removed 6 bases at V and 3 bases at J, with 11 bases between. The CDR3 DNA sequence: TGTGCCATCAGCACGAAGGGGGACACTGAAGCTTTCTTT. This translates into CAISTKGDTEAFF.

Here the CDR3 DNA reads TGTGCCAGCAGCTTAGGGCAGGCCTCTCAGGGAAACACCATATATTTT. Translation: CASSLGQASQGNTIYF. This chain joins TRBV7-2 and TRBJ1-3, with no clear D. The length of the CDR3 is 16 residues. The germline gives CDR1 SGHTA, CDR2 FQGNSA. The V and J ends lost 1 base and 4 bases respectively, with 14 bases between them. Together with reference TRBV7-2 and TRBJ1-3, the CDR3 gives the full variable domain: GAGVSQSPSNKVTEKGKDVELRCDPISGHTALYWYRQSLGQGLEFLIYFQGNSAPDKSGLPSDRFSAERTGGSVSTLTIQRTQQEDSAVYLCASSLGQASQGNTIYFGEGSWLTVV.

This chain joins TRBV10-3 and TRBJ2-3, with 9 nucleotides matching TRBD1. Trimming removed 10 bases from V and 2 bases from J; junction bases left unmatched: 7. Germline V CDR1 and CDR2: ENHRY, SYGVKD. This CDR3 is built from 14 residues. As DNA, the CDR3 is TGTGCCAGCCTCCGGGACAGGGACACAGATACGCAGTATTTT. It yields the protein CASLRDRDTDTQYF.

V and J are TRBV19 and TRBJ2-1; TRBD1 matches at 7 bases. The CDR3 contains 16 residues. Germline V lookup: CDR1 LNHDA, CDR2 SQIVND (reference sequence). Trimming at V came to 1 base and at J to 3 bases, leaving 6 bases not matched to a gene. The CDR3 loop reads CASSIAAPGGYNEQFF. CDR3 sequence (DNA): TGTGCCAGTAGTATAGCGGCTCCAGGGGGCTACAATGAGCAGTTCTTC.